These T cell receptor beta chains were read from a single sample in a study of T cell repertoires in cytomegalovirus infection. Each CDR3 protein gets one entry after TCRdb re-called the reads with MiXCR. The sample contains hundreds of thousands of distinct CDR3 sequences, 20% to 25% of which appear only once. The sample was CD8+ T cells from PBMCs. The receptor source for this set is a human donor in good health (CMV status not recorded). Some clones in this sample may be carry-over from other donors' samples. The CDR3 runs from the conserved cysteine through the conserved F or W. The order of the fields is CDR3 length, clone size, J gene, V gene, D gene, CDR3 protein, CDR3 DNA. D genes are given only for firm matches. Size values are once, few and many counts, or a class for expanded clones, and some rows have none.

15 NA TRBJ1-4 TRBV28 NA CASRRDKGPNEKLFF TGTGCCAGCAGACGCGATAAGGGGCCCAATGAAAAACTGTTTTTT
14 NA TRBJ2-7 TRBV2 TRBD1 CANAAGQGADEQYF TGTGCCAACGCCGCGGGACAGGGGGCGGACGAGCAGTACTTC
14 NA TRBJ2-2 TRBV6-5 NA CASWRRPNTGELFF TGTGCCTCCTGGAGAAGGCCGAACACCGGGGAGCTGTTTTTT
15 many TRBJ2-4 TRBV6-2/TRBV6-3 NA CASSPTLEAKNIQYF TGTGCCAGCAGCCCTACTTTGGAAGCCAAAAACATTCAGTACTTC
13 NA TRBJ1-1 TRBV7-9 NA CASSFFPRTEAFF TGTGCCAGCAGCTTTTTCCCTCGGACTGAAGCTTTCTTT
15 many TRBJ2-5 TRBV12-3/TRBV12-4 NA CASGGREGGKETQYF TGTGCCAGCGGGGGCCGTGAGGGCGGGAAAGAGACCCAGTACTTC
15 NA TRBJ2-1 TRBV6-1 TRBD1 CASSEQDRPYNEQFF TGTGCCAGCAGTGAACAGGACAGGCCCTACAATGAGCAGTTCTTC
15 few TRBJ1-5 TRBV28 NA CASSLPAYSNQPQHF TGTGCCAGCAGTTTACCCGCTTATAGCAATCAGCCCCAGCATTTT
14 NA TRBJ1-2 TRBV4-1 NA CASSQVGEGYGCTF TGCGCCAGCAGCCAAGTCGGGGAGGGCTATGGCTGCACCTTC
11 NA TRBJ2-7 TRBV29-1 NA CSLTSGYEQYF TGCAGCCTGACCTCGGGCTACGAGCAGTACTTC
15 few TRBJ2-2 TRBV24-1 NA CATSATRGGDGELFF TGTGCCACCAGTGCTACCAGGGGGGGAGACGGGGAGCTGTTTTTT
16 few TRBJ1-5 TRBV20-1 NA CSARGRTELSNQPQHF TGCAGTGCTAGAGGCCGGACAGAACTTAGCAATCAGCCCCAGCATTTT
15 NA TRBJ2-7 TRBV7-6 TRBD1 CASSLGGQGNYEQYF TGTGCCAGCAGCTTAGGTGGACAGGGGAACTACGAGCAGTACTTC
15 few TRBJ2-2 TRBV4-1 TRBD1 CASSRGQEGTGELFF TGCGCCAGCAGCCGCGGACAGGAAGGAACCGGGGAGCTGTTTTTT
16 NA TRBJ2-3 TRBV6-6 TRBD2 CASSSPGLAGVGTQYF TGTGCCAGCAGTTCACCGGGACTAGCGGGGGTCGGGACGCAGTATTTT
17 many TRBJ1-2 TRBV7-9 NA CASYTLYNSGGFYGYTF TGTGCCAGCTATACCCTCTACAACTCGGGTGGCTTCTATGGCTACACCTTC
14 NA TRBJ1-6 TRBV28 TRBD1 CASIGTGYLSPLHF TGTGCCAGCATCGGGACAGGATACCTTTCACCCCTCCACTTT
14 NA TRBJ1-1 TRBV20-1 NA CSATGTFMNTEAFF TGCAGTGCTACAGGAACTTTTATGAACACTGAAGCTTTCTTT
17 NA TRBJ1-5 TRBV7-6 NA CASSLARAPGVNQPQHF TGTGCCAGCAGCTTAGCACGGGCCCCAGGGGTCAATCAGCCCCAGCATTTT
13 NA TRBJ1-5 TRBV27 NA CANSFAGRRAQHF TGTGCCAACAGTTTTGCAGGAAGGAGAGCCCAGCATTTT
14 many TRBJ1-3 TRBV7-2 NA CASSRGGSGNTIYF TGTGCCAGCAGCCGAGGGGGGTCTGGAAACACCATATATTTT
13 NA TRBJ2-5 TRBV20-1 TRBD1 CSASGQGIETQYF TGCAGTGCCTCCGGACAGGGAATTGAGACCCAGTACTTC
15 few TRBJ1-1 TRBV19 NA CASSIWGAPDTEAFF TGTGCCAGTAGTATCTGGGGGGCCCCGGACACTGAAGCTTTCTTT
17 few TRBJ2-4 TRBV28 TRBD2 CASSYAGVGVGKNIQYF TGTGCCAGCAGTTACGCGGGGGTTGGAGTAGGCAAAAACATTCAGTACTTC
15 NA TRBJ2-3 TRBV5-4 NA CASSEWGHQADTQYF TGTGCCAGCAGCGAATGGGGCCACCAGGCAGATACGCAGTATTTT
13 NA TRBJ2-1 TRBV24-1 TRBD1 CATGDRDTDEQFF TGTGCCACCGGGGACAGGGATACGGACGAGCAGTTCTTC
17 NA TRBJ2-3 TRBV19 NA CASSRSAEDWYTDTQYF TGTGCCAGTAGCCGGTCCGCCGAGGACTGGTACACAGATACGCAGTATTTT
20 once TRBJ2-4 TRBV2 NA CASSPEWGVRRGPAKNIQYF TGTGCCAGCAGCCCCGAGTGGGGCGTCCGACGGGGGCCAGCCAAAAACATTCAGTACTTC
15 few TRBJ2-7 TRBV5-6 TRBD1 CASSRVGDRGREQYF TGTGCCAGCAGCCGGGTTGGGGACAGGGGGCGTGAGCAGTACTTC
14 NA TRBJ2-2 TRBV7-8 NA CASSSPGRAGELFF TGTGCCAGCAGCTCCCCCGGGCGGGCCGGGGAGCTGTTTTTT
14 NA TRBJ1-2 TRBV7-9 NA CASSTAGAPYGYTF TGTGCCAGCAGCACCGCAGGGGCCCCCTATGGCTACACCTTC
18 few TRBJ2-6 TRBV3-1 NA CASSQVLGPSSGANVLTF TGTGCCAGCAGCCAAGTTTTGGGGCCGAGCTCTGGGGCCAACGTCCTGACTTTC
12 NA TRBJ2-1 TRBV5-4 NA CASSWTVNEQFF TGTGCCAGCAGTTGGACAGTCAATGAGCAGTTCTTC
15 few TRBJ1-1 TRBV29-1 TRBD1 CSVDGQGAWGTEAFF TGCAGCGTTGATGGGCAGGGGGCTTGGGGCACTGAAGCTTTCTTT
17 NA TRBJ1-1 TRBV11-1 TRBD1 CASSFVPGQGGDTEAFF TGTGCCAGCAGCTTCGTCCCGGGACAGGGGGGGGACACTGAAGCTTTCTTT
16 NA TRBJ2-7 TRBV2 TRBD2 CASFLGLAGDSYEQYF TGTGCCAGTTTTTTAGGACTAGCGGGGGATTCCTACGAGCAGTACTTC
15 few TRBJ2-1 TRBV6-1 TRBD2 CASSQLAAKGNEQFF TGTGCCAGCAGCCAGCTAGCGGCCAAGGGGAATGAGCAGTTCTTC
16 few TRBJ1-3 TRBV29-1 TRBD1 CSVVPEGASSGNTIYF TGCAGCGTTGTTCCGGAGGGGGCTAGTTCTGGAAACACCATATATTTT
16 few TRBJ2-1 TRBV5-6 NA CASSERWTELYNEQFF TGTGCCAGCAGCGAGAGATGGACGGAACTTTACAATGAGCAGTTCTTC
16 many TRBJ2-1 TRBV7-8 TRBD2 CASSTPGLAGVYEQFF TGTGCCAGCAGCACCCCGGGACTAGCGGGGGTATATGAGCAGTTCTTC
14 many TRBJ1-1 TRBV7-3 NA CASRVSASQGGAFF TGTGCCAGCCGCGTGTCGGCTTCCCAGGGAGGAGCTTTCTTT
13 NA TRBJ1-1 TRBV20-1 NA CSAIVRRNTEAFF TGCAGTGCTATAGTGCGACGGAACACTGAAGCTTTCTTT
12 NA TRBJ1-1 TRBV12-3/TRBV12-4 NA CASSFGQNEAFF TGTGCCAGCAGCTTCGGACAGAATGAAGCTTTCTTT
12 NA TRBJ1-2 TRBV28 TRBD1 CASNPGGSGYTF TGTGCCAGCAATCCAGGGGGGAGTGGCTACACCTTC
16 few TRBJ2-1 TRBV12-3/TRBV12-4 TRBD2 CASSFMRGAMGNEQFF TGTGCCAGCAGTTTTATGCGGGGGGCCATGGGGAATGAGCAGTTCTTC
14 few TRBJ1-2 TRBV28 NA CASSNPGGAGGYTF TGTGCCAGCAGTAATCCTGGGGGGGCCGGGGGCTACACCTTC
15 few TRBJ2-3 TRBV6-2/TRBV6-3 NA CASSPGPPNTDTQYF TGTGCCAGCAGTCCCGGCCCCCCCAACACAGATACGCAGTATTTT
12 few TRBJ1-2 TRBV6-6 NA CASSYSTDGYTF TGTGCCAGCAGTTACTCAACAGATGGCTACACCTTC
16 NA TRBJ2-2 TRBV7-9 NA CASSPFGTSNTGELFF TGTGCCAGCAGCCCATTCGGGACTTCTAACACCGGGGAGCTGTTTTTT
15 NA TRBJ2-1 TRBV6-5 NA CASSPGPNWNNEQFF TGTGCCAGCAGTCCGGGGCCGAACTGGAACAATGAGCAGTTCTTC
14 NA TRBJ1-1 TRBV6-4 NA CASSESGLNTEAFF TGTGCCAGCAGTGAAAGCGGGTTGAACACTGAAGCTTTCTTT
16 NA TRBJ2-2 TRBV20-1 TRBD1 CSAFSGTGTNTGELFF TGCAGTGCTTTTTCCGGGACAGGGACCAACACCGGGGAGCTGTTTTTT
14 NA TRBJ2-1 TRBV27 NA CASSLDSLGNEQFF TGTGCCAGCAGCTTGGACTCCCTGGGGAATGAGCAGTTCTTC
18 NA TRBJ2-5 TRBV4-2 TRBD2 CANSPFPLSGGAEGTQYF TGTGCCAACAGCCCGTTCCCCCTTAGCGGGGGGGCCGAGGGGACCCAGTACTTC
16 NA TRBJ2-1 TRBV27 TRBD2 CASSLRDGGGYNEQFF TGTGCCAGCAGTTTACGCGATGGGGGGGGTTACAATGAGCAGTTCTTC
14 NA TRBJ2-7 TRBV7-9 TRBD1 CASSPRQGLNEQYF TGTGCCAGCAGCCCCCGACAGGGTCTCAACGAGCAGTACTTC